This TCR beta chain was captured by sequencing in a study of blood T cell repertoires in COVID-19. Study details: Acute and convalescent COVID-19 specimens originated in the United States, Italy and Spain. From T cells, B-cell-depleted T cells, or PBMCs came the material, which was cDNA or gDNA.

Per the original data handling: Nucleated cell counts were estimated from reference gene primer amplification. Here immunoSEQ multiplex PCR was the method, and the copy in TCRdb shows in-frame clones only, minus some. That table is the source of V, J and clone size, and D and trimming were worked out from the DNA. The data contain around 260,000 clones, 86% of them singletons. In germline, CDR1 is LNHDA, CDR2 SQIVND (reference sequence). The ends lost 6 bases at V and 0 bases at J; junction bases unmatched: 1. This CDR3 is 15 amino acids long. The chain is built from TRBV19 and TRBJ2-3; 12 positions agree with TRBD2. The clonotype comes from a woman in her thirties with active or convalescent COVID-19. The sequenced sample consisted of peripheral blood. The CDR3 reads CASSGTSGSTDTQYF. DNA of the CDR3: TGTGCCAGTAGCGGGACTAGCGGGAGCACAGATACGCAGTATTTT.